What follows describes a single T cell receptor beta chain. Different DNA sequences within this sample yield the same CDR3. The repertoire was sequenced with immunoSEQ multiplex PCR; TCRdb's copy has only in-frame clones and lacks some. The data show 45,000 to 60,000 clones, approximately 95% seen once. The data stem from a study of cytomegalovirus exposure and HLA in healthy donors. V shed 0 bases and J 3 bases; nucleotides not matched to a gene: 5. This CDR3 has 16 amino acids. CDR1 and CDR2 from the germline V gene are SGHNT and YYREEE (reference sequence). The V and J genes are TRBV5-4 and TRBJ2-3; 9 positions match TRBD2. The sequencing sample was made of PBMCs. This receptor was obtained from a woman younger than 30 in good health and CMV-seronegative. The CDR3 loop is CASSLGGLAGTDTQYF. The DNA of the CDR3 is TGTGCCAGCAGCTTGGGGGGGCTAGCGGGAACAGATACGCAGTATTTT.